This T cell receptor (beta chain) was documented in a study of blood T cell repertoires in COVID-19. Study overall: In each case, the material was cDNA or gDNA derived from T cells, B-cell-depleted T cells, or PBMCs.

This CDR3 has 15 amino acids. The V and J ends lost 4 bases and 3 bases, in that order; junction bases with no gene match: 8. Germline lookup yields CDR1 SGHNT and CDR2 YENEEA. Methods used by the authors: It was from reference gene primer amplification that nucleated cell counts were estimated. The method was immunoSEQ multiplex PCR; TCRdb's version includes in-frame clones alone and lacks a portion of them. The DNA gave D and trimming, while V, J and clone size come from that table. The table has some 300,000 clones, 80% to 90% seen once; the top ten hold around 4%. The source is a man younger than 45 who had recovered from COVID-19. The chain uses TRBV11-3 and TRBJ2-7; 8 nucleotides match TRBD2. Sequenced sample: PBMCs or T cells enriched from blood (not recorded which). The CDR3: CASSSPRTSGYEQYF. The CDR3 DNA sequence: TGTGCCAGCAGCTCACCGCGAACTAGCGGCTACGAGCAGTACTTC.